These 11 T cell receptor beta chains were all obtained from the same sample, sequenced in a study of OX40 agonist ivuxolimab in advanced cancers. Here immunoSEQ multiplex PCR was the method, and the copy in TCRdb shows in-frame clones only, minus some. Counted here are about 79,000 clones, about 90% occurring once; the ten biggest clones make up more than 5.5%. The specimen was CD4+ or CD8+ T cells sorted from blood, collected in a trial of the OX40 agonist ivuxolimab. These receptors were collected from an adult with an advanced solid tumor such as melanoma, head and neck, liver or kidney cancer.

The V gene is TRBV10-3, the J gene TRBJ1-1; D remains ambiguous. Germline V lookup: CDR1 ENHRY, CDR2 SYGVKD. The V end lost 8 bases, the J end lost 0 bases, and 16 bases lay between the germline ends. This CDR3 region has 15 residues. CDR3 residues: CAIRNKAGMNTEAFF. CDR3 DNA: TGTGCCATCCGTAATAAGGCCGGGATGAACACTGAAGCTTTCTTT.

V is TRBV10-1 and J is TRBJ2-2; 9 bases are a match to TRBD2. Trimming cost V 4 bases and J 3 bases; bases outside gene matches: 6. The CDR3 has 16 residues. CDR1 is WNHNN, CDR2 SYGVQD, per germline (reference sequence). The CDR3 nucleotides read TGCGCCAGCAGTGGAACTAGCGGGTTTGACACCGGGGAGCTGTTTTTT. This translates into CASSGTSGFDTGELFF.

The CDR3 nucleotides are TGTGCCAGCAGTTACCGTGGGACAGGCCACTATGGCTACACCTTC. Translated, it gives CASSYRGTGHYGYTF. The V gene is TRBV6-5, the J gene TRBJ1-2; 8 nucleotides line up with TRBD1. The CDR3 runs 15 residues. Germline values: CDR1 MNHEY, CDR2 SVGAGI. The ends lost 2 bases at V and 3 bases at J; junction bases unmatched: 5.

This sequence joins TRBV5-1 and TRBJ1-1; D is undetermined. Trimming pared 5 bases from V and 5 bases from J, leaving 19 bases between. This CDR3 region has 15 residues. Germline CDR1 is SGHRS and CDR2 is YFSETQ. CDR3 nucleotide sequence: TGCGCCAGCAGGTCGGTGACGAACGGCAATACTGAAGCTTTCTTT. Translation: CASRSVTNGNTEAFF.

This chain connects TRBV27 to TRBJ1-4, with 7 bases matching TRBD1. Germline V gene lookup returns CDR1 MNHEY and CDR2 SMNVEV (reference sequence). There are 15 residues in the CDR3. V lost 0 bases, J lost 8 bases, and 6 bases stayed unmatched. The CDR3 region has the DNA TGTGCCAGCAGTTTATCGTGGCAGGGGGGCGAAAAACTGTTTTTT. Translated: CASSLSWQGGEKLFF.

The gene calls are TRBV18 and TRBJ2-1; D perhaps matches TRBD2 (6 bases). Germline CDR1 KGHSH, CDR2 LQKENI. The V end lost 3 bases, the J end lost 5 bases, and 23 bases lay between the germline ends. CDR3 length: 18 residues. CDR3 sequence: CASSPYGGQVAGDNEQFF. The CDR3, as DNA: TGTGCCAGCTCACCTTACGGGGGTCAAGTCGCTGGGGACAATGAGCAGTTCTTC.

The CDR3 loop reads CASSPRLAGNTDTQYF. The CDR3 DNA is TGTGCCAGCAGCCCCCGACTAGCGGGGAACACAGATACGCAGTATTTT. The chain recombines TRBV5-8 with TRBJ2-3; 11 bases line up with TRBD2. CDR1 and CDR2 (germline): SGHTS, YDEGEE. The CDR3 is 16 residues long. V lost 4 bases and J lost 2; bases outside the gene matches: 6. The full variable domain, its missing parts supplied by reference TRBV5-8 and TRBJ2-3, is EAGVTQSPTHLIKTRGQQATLRCSPISGHTSVYWYQQALGLGLQFLLWYDEGEERNRGNFPPRFSGRQFPNYSSELNVNALELEDSALYLCASSPRLAGNTDTQYFGPGTRLTVL.

The V and J genes are TRBV15 and TRBJ2-5; the D gene is possibly TRBD2 (6 bases). CDR3 length: 13 amino acids. Trimming took off 10 bases at V and 1 base at J, with 13 bases between the two ends. Per the germline V gene, CDR1 is LNHNV and CDR2 is YYDKDF (reference sequence). The CDR3 region is CAIAGTPQETQYF. The CDR3 nucleotides read TGTGCCATCGCAGGGACTCCCCAAGAGACCCAGTACTTC.

The chain uses TRBV19 and TRBJ1-2; D remains unclear. CDR1 LNHDA and CDR2 SQIVND come from the germline V gene (reference sequence). The CDR3 totals 15 residues. The germline V and J ends were trimmed by 6 bases and 5 bases, with 19 bases remaining between them. CDR3 in DNA: TGTGCCAGTAGCCAGGAGGCGAAGTTATGGTATGGCTACACCTTC. This encodes CASSQEAKLWYGYTF.

V and J are TRBV5-4 and TRBJ2-7; 11 positions agree with TRBD2. The CDR3 loop spans 15 amino acids. Germline trimming cut 5 bases from V and 0 bases from J; bases unmatched to any gene: 4. The germline V gene encodes CDR1 SGHNT and CDR2 YYREEE (reference sequence). For the CDR3, the DNA is TGTGCCAGCAGTTCTACTAGCGGGAGCTCCTACGAGCAGTACTTC. Its translation is CASSSTSGSSYEQYF.

V usage is TRBV11-3 and J usage is TRBJ2-7; a possible D gene is TRBD2 (5 bases). CDR3 length equals 19 residues. V lost 5 bases and J lost 3, with 29 bases in between. Germline assignment: CDR1 SGHNT and CDR2 YENEEA. The CDR3 DNA reads TGTGCCAGCAGCCTTAAGCCCTCCACGTGCGAGGGTTTTTACTACGAGCAGTACTTC. Its translation is CASSLKPSTCEGFYYEQYF.